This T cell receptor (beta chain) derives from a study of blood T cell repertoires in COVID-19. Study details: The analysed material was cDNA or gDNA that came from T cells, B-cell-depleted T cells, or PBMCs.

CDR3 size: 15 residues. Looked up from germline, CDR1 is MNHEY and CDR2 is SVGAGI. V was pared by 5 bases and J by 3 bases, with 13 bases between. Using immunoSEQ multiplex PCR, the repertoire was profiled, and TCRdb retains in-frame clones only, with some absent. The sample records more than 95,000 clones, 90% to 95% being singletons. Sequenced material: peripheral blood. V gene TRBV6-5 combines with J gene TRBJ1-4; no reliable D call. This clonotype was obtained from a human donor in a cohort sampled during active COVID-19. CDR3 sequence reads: CASSPNELSNEKLFF. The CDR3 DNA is TGTGCCAGCAGTCCGAACGAGTTGTCTAATGAAAAACTGTTTTTT.